This record concerns one T cell receptor (beta chain) sequence. V was shortened by 7 bases and J by 7 bases, with 14 bases between the two germline ends. Germline values: CDR1 LNHDA, CDR2 SQIVND (reference sequence). This CDR3 has 13 amino acids. TCRdb's copy holds only in-frame clones and misses some; the assay was immunoSEQ multiplex PCR. Of about 400,000 clones listed, roughly 94% are singletons. The source of the sample is a study of shared T cell receptors in the human thymus. The sequence was collected from a human donor. The V and J genes are TRBV19 and TRBJ1-5; D is unresolved. Sequences were obtained from thymocytes. Here the CDR3 DNA reads TGTGCCAGTAAGGTCAGCCTTGGCCAGCCCCAGCATTTT. Its protein product is CASKVSLGQPQHF.